The present entry profiles one TCR beta chain with its context. Other DNA sequences of this sample code for an identical CDR3. Per donor, one heparinised blood draw averaged roughly 120 mL. The authors reverse transcribed all of the isolated RNA, so sequencing captured expressed TCRB transcripts. Using immunoSEQ multiplex PCR, the repertoire was profiled, and TCRdb retains in-frame clones only, with some absent. The repertoire has about 350,000 clones, roughly a fifth of them found once; the top ten carry around 0.044%. The data belong to a study of beta chain features in type 1 diabetes. The clonotype comes from a young woman in good health. Sequencing was done on a sample of naive CD4+ T cells from blood.

The CDR3 DNA reads TGTGCCAGCAGCTTCGACAGAACTAATTCACCCCTCCACTTT. Its translation: CASSFDRTNSPLHF. The chain has TRBV5-4 and TRBJ1-6, with D possibly being TRBD1 (5 bases). Trimming left V 2 bases short and J 6 bases short, with 9 bases between. Germline CDR1 reads SGHNT; CDR2 reads YYREEE (reference sequence). The CDR3 covers 14 residues. Full variable domain (rest looked up from reference TRBV5-4 and TRBJ1-6): ETGVTQSPTHLIKTRGQQVTLRCSSQSGHNTVSWYQQALGQGPQFIFQYYREEENGRGNFPPRFSGLQFPNYSSELNVNALELDDSALYLCASSFDRTNSPLHFGNGTRLTVT.